This TCR beta chain was identified during a study of cytomegalovirus exposure and HLA in healthy donors. Study as a whole: Ancestry clustering placed around four fifths of 300 to 400 genotyped donors in the Caucasian-associated cluster.

Broader study findings: An ancestry cluster, one associated with Asian ancestry, reportedly showed fewer N-insertions than the approximately 670-donor mean in a later analysis. Reports indicate that TCR beta sequences accurately predicted the HLA-A and HLA-B alleles of most subjects.

Primers for the PCR totalled 60 Vbeta and 13 Jbeta. Original processing notes: In a later analysis, about 9.9 million of around 75 million unique beta chains occurred in at least two donors. Clones were sequenced by immunoSEQ multiplex PCR, and TCRdb holds only the in-frame ones, with some missing. V and J calls and clone size come straight from that table; D and trimming were deduced from the DNA. Of about 78,000 clones listed, around 80% are singletons. In germline, CDR1 is SEHNR, CDR2 FQNEAQ (reference sequence). The V and J ends lost 6 bases and 10 bases respectively, with 10 bases between them. There are 11 residues in the CDR3. Points on this clone: Its specificity is not known.

The sample comprised PBMCs. J is TRBJ2-1 and V is TRBV7-9; TRBD1 is a possible D gene (6 bases). The receptor comes from a male donor in good health and CMV-seronegative. The CDR3 loop is CASRDQGEQFF. The CDR3 DNA follows: TGTGCCAGCAGGGACCAGGGGGAGCAGTTCTTC.